The 9 T cell receptor beta chains below come from one sample, sequenced in a study of shared clonotypes between healthy human individuals (dated by TCRdb to 2020 to 2022). Library generation was performed with the immunoSEQ multiplex PCR assay. Not all clones reach the TCRdb copy of this immuneACCESS table, which keeps in-frame sequences only. Checked studies attribute under half of the gap to unresolved V genes and leave the rest unexplained. The sample table holds about 380,000 clones, of which around 96% were seen once. 0.25% to 0.35% of the sample is in the top ten clones. The specimen was memory CD8+ T cells sorted from blood. The sample's cell subset or site, from its label and the paper: CD45RO+ cells pooled with CCR7-negative TemRA cells. These receptors came from a man in his thirties or forties in good health.

The count of this clone is one. This chain uses TRBV11-2 with TRBJ1-2; D remains unclear. Germline V gene sequence: CDR1 SGHAT, CDR2 FQNNGV. There are 12 residues in the CDR3. The V and J ends lost 1 base and 3 bases respectively, with 3 bases between them. This CDR3 is CASSLGHYGYTF. CDR3 nucleotides: TGTGCCAGCAGCTTAGGACACTATGGCTACACCTTC.

The V gene is TRBV5-4, the J gene TRBJ2-3; 7 bases align to TRBD1. The trim removed 2 bases at V and 1 base at J, leaving 4 bases unmatched. The CDR3 extends over 15 amino acids. Germline CDR1 and CDR2: SGHNT and YYREEE (reference sequence). The CDR3 here is CASSFSGGGTDTQYF. As DNA, the CDR3 is TGTGCCAGCAGCTTTTCAGGGGGTGGCACAGATACGCAGTATTTT. The variable domain in full, completed from reference TRBV5-4 and TRBJ2-3, reads ETGVTQSPTHLIKTRGQQVTLRCSSQSGHNTVSWYQQALGQGPQFIFQYYREEENGRGNFPPRFSGLQFPNYSSELNVNALELDDSALYLCASSFSGGGTDTQYFGPGTRLTVL.

As regards this clone: The junction does not match germline at one end; this may be a read error. The genes are TRBV7-7 and TRBJ2-2, with D perhaps TRBD2 (6 bases). The CDR3 is 12 residues long. The V gene's germline CDR1 is SSHAT and CDR2 FNYEAQ (reference sequence). CDR3 residues: CASSVGGGELFF. CDR3 sequence (DNA): TGTGCTAGCAGCGTGGGAGGCGGGGAGCTGTTTTTT.

The CDR3 DNA follows: TGTGCCAGCAGCTTACGGCGGGAGGGCCACTACGAGCAGTACTTC. This codes for CASSLRREGHYEQYF. This rearrangement joins TRBV7-2 to TRBJ2-7; 9 bases are shared with TRBD2. In germline, CDR1 is SGHTA, CDR2 FQGNSA. This CDR3 has 15 residues. Unmatched junction bases numbered 5, after V lost 2 bases and J lost 3 bases.

This rearrangement joins TRBV11-3 to TRBJ2-5, with 10 bases identical to TRBD2. Germline V gene data show CDR1 as SGHNT and CDR2 as YENEEA. The V and J ends lost 5 bases and 5 bases, in that order; junction bases with no gene match: 8. The CDR3 totals 15 residues. The CDR3 sequence: CASSTEAGGLETQYF. In DNA, the CDR3 is TGTGCCAGCAGCACCGAAGCGGGGGGGTTGGAGACCCAGTACTTC.

V gene TRBV5-6 combines with J gene TRBJ2-3; D may be TRBD2 (7 bases). Germline V gene sequence: CDR1 SGHDT, CDR2 YYEEEE. V lost 2 bases to trimming and J lost 1 base, with 8 bases between them. The CDR3 length is 14 residues. The CDR3 bases are TGTGCCAGCAGCTTAGGGGGGGGCACAGATACGCAGTATTTT. It yields the protein CASSLGGGTDTQYF.

The rearrangement uses TRBV15 and TRBJ1-4; D unclear. In germline, CDR1 is LNHNV, CDR2 YYDKDF (reference sequence). The CDR3 length is 15 residues. V lost 0 bases and J 8 bases, leaving 13 bases between the germline ends. In DNA, the CDR3 is TGTGCCACCAGCAGAGATCGGGTAGAAAAGGAAAAACTGTTTTTT. It codes for CATSRDRVEKEKLFF.

The J gene is TRBJ2-1, the V gene TRBV19, with TRBD2 identical over 12 bases. V trimming: 5 bases; J trimming: 4 bases; junction bases outside the gene matches: 18. This CDR3 is built from 20 residues. Germline V CDR1 and CDR2: LNHDA, SQIVND (reference sequence). The CDR3 is CASSPSSASGRGRGYNEQFF. The CDR3 DNA reads TGTGCCAGTAGTCCTAGCTCTGCTAGCGGGAGGGGCCGAGGGTACAATGAGCAGTTCTTC.

The gene calls are TRBV6-1 and TRBJ2-7; TRBD2 matches at 9 bases. This CDR3 comprises 15 residues. The V gene's germline CDR1 is MNHNS and CDR2 SASEGT. With 2 bases clipped from V and 4 bases from J, the junction kept 6 bases outside the gene matches. The CDR3 DNA reads as TGTGCCAGCAGTGAATTAATAGCGGGAGTGTACGAGCAGTACTTC. This gives the protein CASSELIAGVYEQYF.